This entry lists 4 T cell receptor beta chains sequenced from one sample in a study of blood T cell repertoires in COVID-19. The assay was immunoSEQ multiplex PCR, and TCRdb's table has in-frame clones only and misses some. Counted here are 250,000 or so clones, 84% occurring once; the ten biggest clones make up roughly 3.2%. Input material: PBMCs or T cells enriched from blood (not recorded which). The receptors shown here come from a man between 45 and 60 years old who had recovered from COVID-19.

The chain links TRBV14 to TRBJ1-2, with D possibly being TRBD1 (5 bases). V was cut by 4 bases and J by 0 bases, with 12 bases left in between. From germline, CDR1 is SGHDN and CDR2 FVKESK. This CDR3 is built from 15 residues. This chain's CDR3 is CASSPQGQANYGYTF. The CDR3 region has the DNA TGTGCCAGCAGCCCTCAGGGTCAAGCTAACTATGGCTACACCTTC.

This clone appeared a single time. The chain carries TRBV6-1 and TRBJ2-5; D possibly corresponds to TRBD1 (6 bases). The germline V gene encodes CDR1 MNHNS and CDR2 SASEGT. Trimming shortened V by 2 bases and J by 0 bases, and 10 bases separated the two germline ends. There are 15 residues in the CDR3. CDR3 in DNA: TGTGCCAGCAGTGAAAACAGGGAGAACCAAGAGACCCAGTACTTC. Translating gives CASSENRENQETQYF.

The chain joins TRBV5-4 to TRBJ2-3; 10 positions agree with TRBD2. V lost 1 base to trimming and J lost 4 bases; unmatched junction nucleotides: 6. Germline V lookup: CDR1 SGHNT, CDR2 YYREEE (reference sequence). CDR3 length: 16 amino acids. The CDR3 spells CASSLFLAGASDTQYF. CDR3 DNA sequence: TGTGCCAGCAGCTTGTTTCTAGCGGGAGCGTCAGATACGCAGTATTTT.

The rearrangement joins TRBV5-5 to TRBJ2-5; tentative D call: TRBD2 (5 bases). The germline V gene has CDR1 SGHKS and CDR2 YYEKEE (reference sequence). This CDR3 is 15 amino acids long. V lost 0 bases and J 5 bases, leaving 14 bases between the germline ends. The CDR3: CASSLDGVLQETQYF. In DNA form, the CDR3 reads TGTGCCAGCAGCTTGGACGGGGTCTTACAGGAGACCCAGTACTTC.